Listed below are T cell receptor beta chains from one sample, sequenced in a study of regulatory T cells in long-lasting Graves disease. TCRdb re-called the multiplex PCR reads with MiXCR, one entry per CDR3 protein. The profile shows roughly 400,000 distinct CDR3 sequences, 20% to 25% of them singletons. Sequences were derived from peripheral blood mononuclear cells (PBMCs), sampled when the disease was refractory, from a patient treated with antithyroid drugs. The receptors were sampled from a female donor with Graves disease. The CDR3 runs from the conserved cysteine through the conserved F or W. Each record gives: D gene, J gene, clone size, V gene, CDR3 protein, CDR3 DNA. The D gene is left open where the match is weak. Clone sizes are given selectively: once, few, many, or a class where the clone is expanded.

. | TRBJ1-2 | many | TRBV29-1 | CSVEEGLGGQRNYGYTF | TGCAGCGTTGAAGAAGGGCTCGGCGGACAGCGCAACTATGGCTACACCTTC
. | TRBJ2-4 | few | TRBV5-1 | CASSLDGVLKNIQYF | TGCGCCAGCAGCTTGGACGGGGTTCTCAAAAACATTCAGTACTTC
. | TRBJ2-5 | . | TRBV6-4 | CASSDIMGETQYF | TGTGCCAGCAGTGACATAATGGGAGAGACCCAGTACTTC
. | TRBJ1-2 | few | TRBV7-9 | CATDPGYGYTF | TGTGCCACCGATCCCGGGTATGGCTACACCTTC
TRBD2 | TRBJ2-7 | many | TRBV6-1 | CASSNRLAGTTYEQYF | TGTGCCAGCAGCAACCGACTAGCGGGAACTACCTACGAGCAGTACTTC
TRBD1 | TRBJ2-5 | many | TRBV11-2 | CASSTTGIETQYF | TGTGCCAGCAGCACGACAGGGATAGAGACCCAGTACTTC
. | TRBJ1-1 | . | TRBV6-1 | CASSNLGNTEAFF | TGTGCCAGCAGCAACCTTGGAAATACTGAAGCTTTCTTT
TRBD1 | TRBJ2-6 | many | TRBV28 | CAVQGASGANVLTF | TGTGCCGTCCAGGGGGCAAGTGGGGCCAACGTCCTGACTTTC
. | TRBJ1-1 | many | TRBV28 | CASRLLNTEAFF | TGTGCCAGCAGGCTTCTTAACACTGAAGCTTTCTTT
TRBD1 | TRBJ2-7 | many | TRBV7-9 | CASSRDSHSYEQYF | TGTGCCAGCAGCCGGGACAGTCATTCCTACGAGCAGTACTTC
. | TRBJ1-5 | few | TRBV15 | CATSRANQPQHF | TGTGCCACCAGCAGAGCCAATCAGCCCCAGCATTTT
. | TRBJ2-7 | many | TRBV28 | CASSFISYYEQYF | TGTGCCAGCTCTTTTATTAGTTACTACGAGCAGTACTTC
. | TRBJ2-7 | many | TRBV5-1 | CASSWGDQSYEQYF | TGTGCCAGCAGCTGGGGAGATCAATCCTACGAGCAGTACTTC
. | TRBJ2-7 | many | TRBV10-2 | CASRDSRETVEQYF | TGCGCCAGCAGGGATAGTCGAGAGACAGTCGAGCAGTACTTC
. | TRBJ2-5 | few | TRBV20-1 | CSAGTLKETQYF | TGCAGTGCCGGGACTCTAAAAGAGACCCAGTACTTC